The present TCR beta chain was sequenced within a study of identical twins. The CDR3 loop spans 14 amino acids. The V gene end was trimmed by 3 bases and the J gene end by 2 bases; junction bases not matched to a gene: 2. Per germline, CDR1 ENHRY and CDR2 SYGVKD. Study-wide results and limits: Without tracking the same donors, conclusions rested on cross-sectional statistical analysis.

This clonotype was observed a handful of times. Its antigen is as yet unknown. Template switching, a step in the protocol, added a universal primer site, and cDNA carried unique molecular identifiers. TCRdb reanalysed the 5' RACE reads using MiXCR and keeps one entry per CDR3 protein. The sample has some 760,000 distinct CDR3 sequences, roughly 18% seen once. These sequences were also reported in another study, on T cells expressing NK-cell markers. That paper adds: One of the eight sequenced donors was seronegative, whereas the other seven were HCMV-seropositive. The study found dominant NKG2C+ clonotypes at roughly 1.0-7.0% of CD8+ T cells in about six donors.

The sequence was obtained from a woman between 18 and 29 years old in good health. V gene TRBV10-3 combines with J gene TRBJ2-7, with 9 bases matching TRBD2. The sample consisted of PBMCs. CDR3 residues: CAISDRLAAYEQYF. CDR3 coding DNA: TGTGCCATCAGTGACAGACTAGCGGCCTACGAGCAGTACTTC.